This T cell receptor (beta chain) comes out of a study of T cell responses to AZD1222 COVID-19 vaccine. Germline loops: CDR1 SGHRS, CDR2 YFSETQ. The CDR3 spans 17 residues. V lost 9 bases, J lost 2 bases, and 18 bases stayed unmatched. Generated by immunoSEQ multiplex PCR, the TCRdb table keeps only in-frame clones and is missing some. The top ten clones hold approximately 3.6% of a sample with 150,000 or so clones, about 90% of them seen once. The sample holds one count of this clone. The starting material was peripheral blood, obtained 28 days after the second AZD1222 dose. This receptor was obtained from an adult who received the AZD1222 COVID-19 vaccine. The chain uses TRBV5-1 and TRBJ2-5; TRBD2 matches 8 bases. The CDR3 reads CATQRTAPGLAQETQYF. CDR3 in DNA: TGCGCCACCCAAAGGACGGCCCCCGGACTAGCACAAGAGACCCAGTACTTC.